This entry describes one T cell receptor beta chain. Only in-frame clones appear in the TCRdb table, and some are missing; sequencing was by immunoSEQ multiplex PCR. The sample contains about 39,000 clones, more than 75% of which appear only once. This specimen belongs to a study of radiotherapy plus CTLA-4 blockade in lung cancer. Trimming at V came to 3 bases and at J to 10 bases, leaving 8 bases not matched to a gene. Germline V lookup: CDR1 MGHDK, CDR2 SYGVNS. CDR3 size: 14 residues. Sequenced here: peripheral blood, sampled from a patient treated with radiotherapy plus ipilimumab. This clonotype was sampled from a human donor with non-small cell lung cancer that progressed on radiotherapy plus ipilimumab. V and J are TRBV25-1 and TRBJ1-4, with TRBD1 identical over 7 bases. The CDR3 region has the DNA TGTGCCAGCAGTGAGCAGGGGGTGAGGGGAAAACTGTTTTTT. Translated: CASSEQGVRGKLFF.